The clone carrying this T cell receptor beta chain occurred a few times. A read error is possible here, since a much larger clone lies one base away. TCRbeta libraries were built with three rounds of nested PCR, modified from ARM-PCR. MiXCR, run by TCRdb on the multiplex PCR reads, gives a single entry per CDR3 protein. The sample lists 60,000 or so distinct CDR3 sequences, roughly 60% occurring once. This record belongs to a study of tumor and adjacent non-tumor tissue in lung cancer. Germline V gene sequence: CDR1 SQVTM, CDR2 ANQGSEA. The CDR3 length is 15 residues. RNA was extracted from bulk tissue without any cell sorting. This non-tumor lung sample came from over 3 cm beyond the tumor edge.

This clonotype originated in a man in his 70s with non-small cell lung cancer. The specimen sequenced was distant non-tumor lung tissue. The V and J genes are TRBV29-1 and TRBJ2-2; either TRBD1 or TRBD2 may supply D (5 bases each). The CDR3 sequence: CSVEYGTSNTGEPFF. Here the CDR3 DNA reads TGCAGCGTTGAGTACGGGACGTCGAACACCGGGGAGCCGTTTTTT.